Sequencing of this T cell receptor beta chain was carried out in a study of regulatory T cells in long-lasting Graves disease. CDR3-region Arm-PCR and iRepertoire HTBI primers produced the TCR beta libraries. From the multiplex PCR reads, TCRdb called clonotypes with MiXCR, one entry per CDR3 protein. The sample lists about 290,000 distinct CDR3 sequences, 20% to 25% occurring once. Findings of the study overall: More public clonotypes were shared by persistent patients (about 3,000) than by new patients (roughly 930). Persistent cases favored TRBV28, TRBJ1-2 and TRBJ2-5. Persistent Graves' cases showed lower TCR diversity than newly diagnosed cases.

Time point defined: persistent/refractory GD, antithyroid drugs over 5 years with positive TRAb. From RNA extracted from PBMCs, the TCR library was made. CDR3 length: 12 amino acids. Per the germline V gene, CDR1 is MNHEY and CDR2 is SVGEGT. This clonotype was counted only a few times. Antigen specificity is unknown. The sequencing here drew on peripheral blood mononuclear cells (PBMCs), taken when the disease was refractory, from a patient treated with antithyroid drugs. This clonotype originated in a female donor with Graves disease. The chain couples TRBV6-2 or TRBV6-3 to TRBJ2-7; maybe TRBD2 (6 bases). This chain's CDR3 is CSAAGRTYEQYF. DNA of the CDR3: TGTTCCGCGGCGGGAAGGACCTACGAGCAGTACTTC.